This is a list of T cell receptor beta chains from one sample in a study of T cells in localized non-small cell lung cancer. Measured with immunoSEQ multiplex PCR; TCRdb has only the in-frame clones, and not every one. Here the sample spans fewer than 35,000 clones, around nine tenths being singletons. The starting material was peripheral blood, obtained before any cancer treatment. These receptors all come from a female donor at least 60 years old with stage I lung adenocarcinoma. The CDR3 runs from the conserved cysteine through the conserved F or W. A D gene is named only where the DNA matches it firmly. Expanded clones get a size class; other rows say once, few or many, or leave the size out.

size | J | V | D | CDR3 | DNA
. | TRBJ2-7 | TRBV30 | TRBD2 | CAWSVGLAGEEQYF | TGTGCCTGGAGTGTCGGACTAGCGGGAGAGGAGCAGTACTTC
. | TRBJ2-5 | TRBV18 | TRBD1 | CASSVNRGQETQYF | TGTGCCAGCTCAGTCAACAGGGGCCAAGAGACCCAGTACTTC
once | TRBJ2-7 | TRBV5-4 | . | CASSLISTGEQYF | TGTGCCAGCAGCTTGATTTCTACCGGCGAGCAGTACTTC
. | TRBJ1-3 | TRBV6-1 | . | CASSAQGVPGNTIYF | TGTGCCAGCAGTGCGCAGGGAGTCCCTGGAAACACCATATATTTT
. | TRBJ2-1 | TRBV5-5 | TRBD2 | CASSPVDGGRPNEQFF | TGTGCCAGCAGCCCCGTCGACGGCGGGAGGCCTAATGAGCAGTTCTTC
. | TRBJ1-5 | TRBV7-3 | TRBD1 | CASSLNWRTGRYQPQHF | TGTGCCAGCAGTTTAAACTGGCGGACAGGGAGGTATCAGCCCCAGCATTTT
. | TRBJ2-7 | TRBV11-1 | . | CASATRDNPYEQYF | TGTGCCAGCGCCACCCGGGACAATCCCTACGAGCAGTACTTC
. | TRBJ2-5 | TRBV19 | TRBD1 | CASSSGTGGETQYF | TGTGCCAGTAGTTCAGGGACAGGGGGGGAGACCCAGTACTTC
once | TRBJ2-5 | TRBV7-6 | TRBD2 | CASSSAGGETQYF | TGTGCCAGCAGCTCGGCGGGGGGGGAGACCCAGTACTTC
. | TRBJ2-7 | TRBV30 | . | CAWSQGSYEQYF | TGTGCCTGGAGTCAGGGTTCCTACGAGCAGTACTTC
. | TRBJ2-1 | TRBV6-4 | . | CASSGQKASSYNEQFF | TGTGCCAGCTCTGGGCAGAAAGCCAGCTCCTACAATGAGCAGTTCTTC
. | TRBJ2-1 | TRBV29-1 | . | CSVEVDLSYNEQFF | TGCAGCGTTGAAGTAGACCTTTCCTACAATGAGCAGTTCTTC
. | TRBJ1-5 | TRBV28 | TRBD1 | CASNRQGAGVNQPQHF | TGTGCCAGCAACCGACAGGGGGCGGGCGTCAATCAGCCCCAGCATTTT
. | TRBJ2-7 | TRBV2 | . | CASSTGGNSYEQYF | TGTGCCAGCAGTACCGGGGGCAACTCCTACGAGCAGTACTTC
. | TRBJ2-1 | TRBV5-6 | . | CASSLGGGDEQFF | TGTGCCAGCAGCTTGGGGGGCGGGGATGAGCAGTTCTTC
few | TRBJ2-2 | TRBV5-1 | . | CASENMESNTGELFF | TGCGCCAGCGAGAACATGGAATCGAACACCGGGGAGCTGTTTTTT
. | TRBJ2-1 | TRBV7-3 | TRBD2 | CASSLSALAGGYNEQFF | TGTGCCAGCAGCTTATCAGCACTAGCGGGGGGCTACAATGAGCAGTTCTTC
. | TRBJ2-1 | TRBV5-1 | TRBD2 | CASSFSGRAPDEQFF | TGCGCCAGCAGCTTTAGCGGGAGGGCCCCCGATGAGCAGTTCTTC
. | TRBJ2-4 | TRBV11-2 | . | CASSLEGRGRHIQYF | TGTGCCAGCAGCTTAGAGGGCAGGGGAAGGCACATTCAGTACTTC
. | TRBJ2-1 | TRBV28 | TRBD2 | CASSRPTGLAGVKSYNEQFF | TGTGCCAGCAGTCGTCCGACGGGACTAGCGGGAGTCAAATCCTACAATGAGCAGTTCTTC
. | TRBJ2-7 | TRBV18 | . | CASSPSAGSYEQYF | TGTGCCAGCTCACCATCGGCAGGGAGTTACGAGCAGTACTTC
. | TRBJ1-4 | TRBV2 | . | CASRIGNTATNEKLFF | TGTGCCAGCCGGATCGGGAACACGGCAACTAATGAAAAACTGTTTTTT
. | TRBJ2-1 | TRBV9 | TRBD2 | CASHETSGAYNEQFF | TGTGCCAGCCACGAGACTAGCGGGGCATACAATGAGCAGTTCTTC
few | TRBJ2-2 | TRBV7-2 | TRBD2 | CASSQIAGAHTGELFF | TGTGCCAGCAGTCAGATAGCGGGAGCACACACCGGGGAGCTGTTTTTT
. | TRBJ1-5 | TRBV19 | TRBD1 | CASSSSGGGNQPQHF | TGTGCCAGTAGTTCCTCAGGGGGCGGGAATCAGCCCCAGCATTTT
. | TRBJ1-5 | TRBV19 | . | CASSMSVQGWQPQHF | TGTGCCAGTAGTATGAGTGTTCAGGGCTGGCAGCCCCAGCATTTT
. | TRBJ2-5 | TRBV10-2 | . | CASSESLAQETQYF | TGCGCCAGCAGTGAGTCGCTGGCTCAAGAGACCCAGTACTTC
. | TRBJ1-3 | TRBV15 | . | CATSRAWGSGNTIYF | TGTGCCACCAGCAGAGCCTGGGGGTCCGGAAACACCATATATTTT
. | TRBJ1-3 | TRBV19 | . | CASRIISDVSSGNTIYF | TGTGCCAGTAGAATAATATCGGACGTTAGCTCTGGAAACACCATATATTTT
. | TRBJ1-5 | TRBV30 | . | CAWSVKGTPQHF | TGTGCCTGGAGTGTTAAGGGGACGCCCCAGCATTTT
. | TRBJ2-7 | TRBV5-1 | . | CASSVQPDGSDEQYF | TGCGCCAGCAGCGTCCAGCCGGACGGGAGCGACGAGCAGTACTTC
. | TRBJ1-4 | TRBV11-2 | . | CASSFRGVDEKLFF | TGTGCCAGCAGCTTCAGGGGTGTTGATGAAAAACTGTTTTTT
. | TRBJ2-4 | TRBV11-2 | . | CASSLFAGGAKNIQYF | TGTGCCAGCAGCTTATTTGCCGGTGGGGCCAAAAACATTCAGTACTTC
. | TRBJ1-5 | TRBV7-7 | . | CAVRNQPQHF | TGTGCGGTACGAAATCAGCCCCAGCATTTT
. | TRBJ2-7 | TRBV2 | TRBD1 | CASSRDRGDEQYF | TGTGCCAGCAGCCGGGACAGGGGGGACGAGCAGTACTTC
. | TRBJ1-1 | TRBV6-1 | . | CASSGIQNPGTEAFF | TGTGCCAGCAGTGGGATCCAGAACCCGGGGACTGAAGCTTTCTTT
. | TRBJ2-7 | TRBV27 | . | CASSATGARAYEQYF | TGTGCCAGCAGTGCCACGGGGGCAAGAGCTTACGAGCAGTACTTC
. | TRBJ1-4 | TRBV7-8 | . | CASSLGEHRSNEKLFF | TGTGCCAGCAGCTTAGGGGAGCACAGGTCTAATGAAAAACTGTTTTTT
. | TRBJ2-2 | TRBV7-2 | . | CASSSGGSGNTGELFF | TGTGCCAGCAGCTCCGGGGGTAGCGGGAACACCGGGGAGCTGTTTTTT
. | TRBJ2-3 | TRBV9 | . | CASSVSGSTDTQYF | TGTGCCAGCAGCGTATCCGGGAGCACAGATACGCAGTATTTT
. | TRBJ1-2 | TRBV7-2 | . | CASSPGPGAPYTF | TGTGCCAGCAGCCCCGGACCCGGCGCCCCTTACACCTTC
few | TRBJ1-5 | TRBV30 | . | CAWSLASYNQPQHF | TGTGCCTGGAGCCTCGCGTCGTACAATCAGCCCCAGCATTTT
. | TRBJ2-3 | TRBV18 | . | CASSTRPSSSTDTQYF | TGTGCCAGCTCCACAAGGCCGAGCTCAAGCACAGATACGCAGTATTTT
few | TRBJ2-7 | TRBV28 | . | CASSPPGTGLALYEQYF | TGTGCCAGCAGCCCACCAGGGACGGGGCTAGCATTATACGAGCAGTACTTC
. | TRBJ2-1 | TRBV5-4 | TRBD2 | CASSPTSGTAYNEQFF | TGTGCCAGCAGCCCGACTAGCGGGACCGCCTACAATGAGCAGTTCTTC
once | TRBJ2-1 | TRBV19 | TRBD2 | CASSPQRTLAGGPRNEQFF | TGTGCCAGTAGTCCCCAACGGACCCTAGCGGGAGGGCCGAGGAATGAGCAGTTCTTC
once | TRBJ2-7 | TRBV11-2 | TRBD1 | CASSSWTGGGSEQYF | TGTGCCAGCAGCTCCTGGACAGGGGGCGGATCCGAGCAGTACTTC
. | TRBJ2-7 | TRBV7-6 | . | CASSLGWVEEAYEQYF | TGTGCCAGCAGCTTAGGGTGGGTGGAAGAGGCCTACGAGCAGTACTTC
. | TRBJ1-3 | TRBV5-4 | TRBD1 | CASSPQGPSGNTIYF | TGTGCCAGCAGTCCACAGGGGCCATCCGGAAACACCATATATTTT
few | TRBJ1-2 | TRBV29-1 | . | CSVYQGRSNYGYTF | TGCAGCGTCTATCAGGGGAGATCTAACTATGGCTACACCTTC
. | TRBJ2-7 | TRBV5-1 | . | CASSPGPGSYEQYF | TGCGCCAGCAGCCCAGGGCCAGGCTCCTACGAGCAGTACTTC
few | TRBJ1-5 | TRBV28 | TRBD1 | CASTRRGHQPQHF | TGTGCCAGCACCCGCAGGGGGCATCAGCCCCAGCATTTT
. | TRBJ1-5 | TRBV5-1 | TRBD1 | CASSLEGQGGNQPQHF | TGCGCCAGCAGCTTGGAGGGACAGGGGGGTAATCAGCCCCAGCATTTT